These 24 T cell receptor beta chains were all obtained from the same sample, sequenced in a study of graft-versus-host responses after intestinal transplantation. TCRdb's copy holds only in-frame clones and misses some; the assay was immunoSEQ multiplex PCR. The top ten clones hold around 6.1% of a sample with 45,000 to 55,000 clones, about 93% of them seen once. Sequenced here: PBMCs, sampled around 27 months after a first intestinal transplant, on the day of a second. The receptor source for this set is a human patient who received an intestinal transplant, so some T cells may come from the graft donor.

The chain has TRBV9 and TRBJ1-4; 9 positions agree with TRBD1. CDR1 and CDR2 from the germline V gene are SGDLS and YYNGEE. With 3 bases clipped from V and 11 bases from J, the junction kept 8 bases outside the gene matches. The CDR3 has 14 residues. This CDR3 is CASSGTGEPGKLFF. In DNA form, the CDR3 reads TGTGCCAGCAGCGGGACAGGGGAGCCGGGGAAACTGTTTTTT.

This CDR3 reads CAWTRGVGINIQYF. CDR3 DNA sequence: TGTGCCTGGACCCGAGGGGTCGGGATAAACATTCAGTACTTC. This chain uses TRBV30 with TRBJ2-4; TRBD1 or TRBD2 may be the D gene (5 bases each). The germline V and J ends were trimmed by 4 bases and 6 bases, with 16 bases remaining between them. Per the germline V gene, CDR1 is GTSNPN and CDR2 is SVGIG (reference sequence). This CDR3 is 14 amino acids long. The complete variable domain, with remaining parts taken from reference TRBV30 and TRBJ2-4, reads SQTIHQWPATLVQPVGSPLSLECTVEGTSNPNLYWYRQAAGRGLQLLFYSVGIGQISSEVPQNLSASRPQDRQFILSSKKLLLSDSGFYLCAWTRGVGINIQYFGAGTRLSVL.

The rearrangement joins TRBV6-1 to TRBJ2-6; tentatively, D is TRBD1 or TRBD2 (5 bases each). V lost 4 bases, J lost 0 bases, and 10 bases lay in between. Per the germline V gene, CDR1 is MNHNS and CDR2 is SASEGT. The CDR3 is 16 amino acids. CDR3 DNA: TGTGCCAGCAGTGGAGGGGTCCCCTCTGGGGCCAACGTCCTGACTTTC. Translation gives CASSGGVPSGANVLTF.

There are a few counts of this clone. V gene TRBV15 combines with J gene TRBJ1-5; D gene ambiguous. V was trimmed by 8 bases and J by 5 bases, leaving 10 bases between them. Germline values: CDR1 LNHNV, CDR2 YYDKDF (reference sequence). This CDR3 comprises 12 residues. The DNA for the CDR3 is TGTGCCACCTCTTACAATTATCAGCCCCAGCATTTT. This translates into CATSYNYQPQHF. Full variable domain (missing parts from reference TRBV15 and TRBJ1-5): DAMVIQNPRYQVTQFGKPVTLSCSQTLNHNVMYWYQQKSSQAPKLLFHYYDKDFNNEADTPDNFQSRRPNTSFCFLDIRSPGLGDTAMYLCATSYNYQPQHFGDGTRLSIL.

The chain employs TRBV19 and TRBJ2-4; 7 nucleotides match TRBD1. Germline V CDR1 and CDR2: LNHDA, SQIVND (reference sequence). J lost 6 bases, V lost 5 bases, and 10 bases had no gene match. This CDR3 has 15 residues. CDR3 coding DNA: TGTGCCAGTAGTTCAACGACAGGGATCGGAAACATTCAGTACTTC. Its translation: CASSSTTGIGNIQYF.

The rearrangement joins TRBV18 to TRBJ1-1; possible D gene TRBD1, 6 bases. The length of the CDR3 is 16 residues. V lost 6 bases, J lost 1 base, and 18 bases lay in between. The V gene's germline CDR1 is KGHSH and CDR2 LQKENI. DNA of the CDR3: TGTGCCAGCTCCCCCGGGAATGGGGGGCGGAACACTGAAGCTTTCTTT. It yields the protein CASSPGNGGRNTEAFF. The full variable domain, its missing parts supplied by reference TRBV18 and TRBJ1-1, is NAGVMQNPRHLVRRRGQEARLRCSPMKGHSHVYWYRQLPEEGLKFMVYLQKENIIDESGMPKERFSAEFPKEGPSILRIQQVVRGDSAAYFCASSPGNGGRNTEAFFGQGTRLTVV.

The chain employs TRBV11-2 and TRBJ2-5; D is undetermined. The CDR3 loop spans 12 amino acids. V lost 1 base and J lost 4, with 4 bases in between. Per germline, CDR1 SGHAT and CDR2 FQNNGV. The CDR3 region is CASSLGSETQYF. For the CDR3, the DNA is TGTGCCAGCAGCTTAGGGTCAGAGACCCAGTACTTC.

The chain uses TRBV2 and TRBJ2-7; 12 nucleotides match TRBD2. The CDR3 has 18 amino acids. V lost 6 bases to trimming and J lost 4 bases; unmatched junction nucleotides: 16. The germline gives CDR1 SNHLY, CDR2 FYNNEI. The CDR3 sequence: CASRDRGMTSGRMYEQYF. The CDR3, as DNA: TGTGCCAGCAGAGATAGGGGGATGACTAGCGGGAGAATGTACGAGCAGTACTTC.

CDR3 bases: TGTGCCAGCAGCCCGCCCAGGAGGGCTCCTAATTCACCCCTCCACTTT. This gives the protein CASSPPRRAPNSPLHF. V and J are TRBV5-8 and TRBJ1-6; D uncertain. V was trimmed by 4 bases and J by 6 bases, leaving 17 bases between them. There are 16 residues in the CDR3. The germline V gene encodes CDR1 SGHTS and CDR2 YDEGEE.

A single count supports this clone. The chain has TRBV4-2 and TRBJ2-1; D is ambiguous. Trimming took 0 bases from V and 8 from J, leaving 8 bases between them. The CDR3 has 13 amino acids. Germline CDR1 is LGHNA and CDR2 is YNFKEQ. For the CDR3, the DNA is TGTGCCAGCAGCCAAGATCTGGCGTATGAGCAGTTCTTC. It specifies CASSQDLAYEQFF.

The chain carries TRBV5-5 and TRBJ2-7; no reliable D call. V was clipped by 0 bases and J by 3 bases, with 4 bases between them. The CDR3 totals 12 residues. In germline, CDR1 is SGHKS, CDR2 YYEKEE (reference sequence). CDR3 DNA sequence: TGTGCCAGCAGCTTGGGGGGCTACGAGCAGTACTTC. Its translation is CASSLGGYEQYF. The full variable domain, its missing parts supplied by reference TRBV5-5 and TRBJ2-7, is DAGVTQSPTHLIKTRGQQVTLRCSPISGHKSVSWYQQVLGQGPQFIFQYYEKEERGRGNFPDRFSARQFPNYSSELNVNALLLGDSALYLCASSLGGYEQYFGPGTRLTVT.

This rearrangement joins TRBV29-1 to TRBJ2-2, with D unclear. CDR1 and CDR2 (germline): SQVTM, ANQGSEA. The V and J ends lost 1 base and 4 bases respectively, with 7 bases between them. CDR3 length: 13 residues. CDR3 amino acids: CSVEGSFTGELFF. CDR3 DNA: TGCAGCGTTGAAGGCAGCTTCACCGGGGAGCTGTTTTTT.

The CDR3 DNA sequence: TGTGCCAGCAGCGACTTCACAGGTCCCAACTATGGCTACACCTTC. Protein sequence: CASSDFTGPNYGYTF. The rearrangement joins TRBV6-9 to TRBJ1-2; possibly TRBD1 for D (5 bases). Germline CDR1 and CDR2: MNHGY and SVAAGI. V lost 6 bases, J lost 2 bases, and 16 bases lay in between. The CDR3 is 15 residues long.

The chain couples TRBV19 to TRBJ2-1; 9 nucleotides align to TRBD2. Looked up from germline, CDR1 is LNHDA and CDR2 is SQIVND (reference sequence). The CDR3 consists of 15 residues. Unmatched junction bases numbered 2, after V lost 3 bases and J lost 2 bases. CDR3 DNA sequence: TGTGCCAGTAGTATGGGGACTAGCCCCTACAATGAGCAGTTCTTC. As protein: CASSMGTSPYNEQFF.

The chain recombines TRBV5-1 with TRBJ2-5; maybe TRBD2 (5 bases). V was trimmed by 1 base and J by 2 bases, leaving 12 bases between them. CDR1 and CDR2 (germline): SGHRS, YFSETQ. This CDR3 is 15 amino acids long. DNA for the CDR3: TGCGCCAGCAGCTTGAAAGTAGGCGGGCAAGAGACCCAGTACTTC. Translation gives CASSLKVGGQETQYF.

The chain recombines TRBV28 with TRBJ1-5; 7 nucleotides agree with TRBD1. CDR3 length: 16 residues. Germline V CDR1 and CDR2: MDHEN, SYDVKM. The junction had 9 bases not matched to a gene; V was cut back by 6 bases and J by 1 base. For the CDR3, the DNA is TGTGCCAGCAGCCCGACCCGGACAGGAAGCAATCAGCCCCAGCATTTT. Encoded protein: CASSPTRTGSNQPQHF.

The chain employs TRBV6-5 and TRBJ2-7; 9 bases are a match to TRBD2. Per germline, CDR1 MNHEY and CDR2 SVGAGI. The V and J ends lost 10 bases and 0 bases, in that order; junction bases with no gene match: 4. This CDR3 region has 13 residues. In DNA form, the CDR3 reads TGTGCCACCCTAGCGGGATCCTCCTACGAGCAGTACTTC. Its translation: CATLAGSSYEQYF.

The chain carries TRBV5-1 and TRBJ1-2; TRBD1 is a possible D gene (6 bases). Germline CDR1 and CDR2: SGHRS and YFSETQ. V was clipped by 2 bases and J by 5 bases, with 16 bases between them. CDR3 length: 15 residues. Here the CDR3 DNA reads TGCGCCAGCAGCTTAGGGACATCAACCCTTTATGGCTACACCTTC. Encoded protein: CASSLGTSTLYGYTF.

This chain uses TRBV6-5 with TRBJ1-5; TRBD1 is a possible D gene (6 bases). The germline V and J ends were trimmed by 6 bases and 4 bases, with 13 bases remaining between them. Per the germline V gene, CDR1 is MNHEY and CDR2 is SVGAGI. The CDR3 is 14 amino acids. CDR3 sequence (DNA): TGTGCCAGCAGATTGGACAGCACTAATCAGCCCCAGCATTTT. It is translated as CASRLDSTNQPQHF.

The chain uses TRBV27 and TRBJ2-7; TRBD2 matches 13 bases. This CDR3 has 19 residues. The ends lost 5 bases at V and 0 bases at J; junction bases unmatched: 13. Germline V gives CDR1 MNHEY, CDR2 SMNVEV (reference sequence). CDR3 protein: CASSPIFGLAGVSSYEQYF. The CDR3 region has the DNA TGTGCCAGCAGTCCAATCTTTGGACTAGCGGGAGTGAGCTCCTACGAGCAGTACTTC.

V and J are TRBV5-4 and TRBJ2-3, with 13 bases identical to TRBD2. Germline assignment: CDR1 SGHNT and CDR2 YYREEE (reference sequence). The CDR3 covers 14 residues. V shed 7 bases and J 4 bases; nucleotides not matched to a gene: 3. The CDR3 DNA reads TGTGCCAGCGGGACTAGCGGGATTTCAGATACGCAGTATTTT. Translation: CASGTSGISDTQYF.

The V call is TRBV2, the J call TRBJ1-2; no clear D. The CDR3 spans 14 residues. Germline loops: CDR1 SNHLY, CDR2 FYNNEI. Trimming shortened V by 2 bases and J by 9 bases, and 16 bases separated the two germline ends. As DNA, the CDR3 is TGTGCCAGCAGTGAAACCTGGTGGGTTCTTAGCTACACCTTC. Protein sequence: CASSETWWVLSYTF.

The chain joins TRBV18 to TRBJ2-3; D is unresolved. Germline V gene lookup returns CDR1 KGHSH and CDR2 LQKENI. Trimming stripped 0 bases from V and 5 bases from J, with 6 bases between. This CDR3 contains 13 residues. Written as DNA, the CDR3 is TGTGCCAGCTCACCACCCTCAAAAGATACGCAGTATTTT. It is translated as CASSPPSKDTQYF. The whole variable domain, remainder taken from reference TRBV18 and TRBJ2-3, is NAGVMQNPRHLVRRRGQEARLRCSPMKGHSHVYWYRQLPEEGLKFMVYLQKENIIDESGMPKERFSAEFPKEGPSILRIQQVVRGDSAAYFCASSPPSKDTQYFGPGTRLTVL.

The chain recombines TRBV28 with TRBJ1-6; a weak D match, TRBD1 (5 bases). The CDR3 spans 17 residues. Looked up from germline, CDR1 is MDHEN and CDR2 is SYDVKM. Trimming removed 9 bases at V and 0 bases at J, with 18 bases between. For the CDR3, the DNA is TGTGCCAGTGCCCCCGGGACCCGAAGCTCCTATAATTCACCCCTCCACTTT. Protein sequence: CASAPGTRSSYNSPLHF.